Listed here is a single TCR beta chain. Antigen unknown. This entry belongs to a study of cytomegalovirus exposure and HLA in healthy donors. Germline V gene sequence: CDR1 SEHNR, CDR2 FQNEAQ (reference sequence). The ends were cut back, 3 bases at V and 6 bases at J, with 6 bases in the middle. The CDR3 covers 12 residues. Vbeta (60) and Jbeta (13) primers were used in the PCR. Using immunoSEQ multiplex PCR, the repertoire was profiled, and TCRdb retains in-frame clones only, with some absent. Seen here are tens of thousands of clones, 67% observed once, and the top ten hold under 2.5%. Study-wide results and caveats: Under in vitro conditions, three CMV-associated chains were confirmed as specific for CMV antigens.

This TCR derives from a young man in good health and CMV-seronegative. The sequenced material came from PBMCs. This chain connects TRBV7-9 to TRBJ2-4; D perhaps matches TRBD2 (6 bases). CDR3 in DNA: TGTGCCAGCAGCTTGGGGGGAAACATTCAGTACTTC. Protein product: CASSLGGNIQYF.